Listed below are T cell receptor beta chains from one sample, sequenced in a study of Tregs in tolerant kidney transplant recipients. Sequencing was performed with immunoSEQ multiplex PCR; in TCRdb, only in-frame clones are kept and a portion is missing. The sample has about 240,000 clones; roughly 84% are singletons. Material for sequencing was CD4+ T cells from blood. The receptors derive from a human donor in good health. CDR3s include the opening cysteine and the closing phenylalanine or tryptophan. D genes are given only for firm matches. Part of the rows lack a size; the others show once, few, many or a class for expanded clones.

V gene,CDR3 length,clone size,J gene,D gene,CDR3 protein,CDR3 DNA
TRBV5-1,16,-,TRBJ2-2,-,CASSGTGGQSTGELFF,TGCGCCAGCAGCGGCACAGGAGGGCAAAGCACCGGGGAGCTGTTTTTT
TRBV6-6,11,-,TRBJ2-7,-,CASKVGPEQYF,TGTGCCAGCAAAGTCGGACCGGAGCAGTACTTC
TRBV5-1,17,-,TRBJ1-1,-,CASSSVVLGRQNTEAFF,TGCGCCAGCAGCTCCGTCGTATTAGGAAGGCAGAACACTGAAGCTTTCTTT
TRBV7-2,16,few,TRBJ2-2,-,CASSFSVGPPTGELFF,TGTGCCAGCAGCTTCAGTGTGGGTCCCCCAACCGGGGAGCTGTTTTTT
TRBV9,14,once,TRBJ1-2,-,CASSKGAWDYGYTF,TGTGCCAGCAGCAAAGGAGCCTGGGACTATGGCTACACCTTC
TRBV10-3,15,-,TRBJ2-7,-,CAISESGAPPQEQYF,TGTGCCATCAGTGAGTCTGGAGCTCCTCCCCAGGAGCAGTACTTC
TRBV5-1,15,-,TRBJ1-3,-,CASTLGPGSGNTIYF,TGCGCCAGCACCCTGGGGCCCGGATCTGGAAACACCATATATTTT
TRBV6-1,14,-,TRBJ2-7,-,CASSEAYGTYEQYF,TGTGCCAGCAGTGAAGCGTACGGAACCTACGAGCAGTACTTC
TRBV5-1,14,-,TRBJ1-5,-,CASSLRGENQPQHF,TGCGCCAGCAGCTTGCGGGGGGAAAATCAGCCCCAGCATTTT
TRBV7-3,16,-,TRBJ2-3,TRBD2,CASSSSGLAGTDTQYF,TGTGCCAGCAGCTCTTCGGGACTAGCGGGCACAGATACGCAGTATTTT
TRBV5-1,14,-,TRBJ2-3,-,CASSWDVSTDTQYF,TGCGCCAGCAGCTGGGACGTAAGCACAGATACGCAGTATTTT
TRBV5-1,15,-,TRBJ2-3,TRBD1,CASSLDRGRTDTQYF,TGCGCCAGCAGCTTGGACAGGGGGCGCACAGATACGCAGTATTTT
TRBV6-5,15,-,TRBJ2-1,TRBD2,CASIKRGGRYGEQFF,TGTGCCAGCATCAAGCGGGGGGGCCGGTATGGTGAGCAGTTCTTC
TRBV19,15,-,TRBJ1-1,TRBD1,CASRTSGQQDTEAFF,TGTGCCAGTAGAACCTCGGGACAGCAAGACACTGAAGCTTTCTTT
TRBV6-1,12,-,TRBJ2-2,-,CATTVLHGELFF,TGTGCCACGACAGTCCTACACGGGGAGCTGTTTTTT
TRBV27,14,-,TRBJ1-2,-,CASSSRQAVNGYTF,TGTGCCAGCAGTTCCCGACAGGCAGTGAATGGCTACACCTTC
TRBV5-1,16,-,TRBJ2-2,TRBD2,CASSSGTSGISGELFF,TGCGCCAGCAGCTCAGGGACTAGCGGGATATCCGGGGAGCTGTTTTTT
TRBV5-1,13,-,TRBJ2-2,-,CASSLDSSGELFF,TGCGCCAGCAGCTTGGATAGTTCCGGGGAGCTGTTTTTT
TRBV13,18,-,TRBJ2-2,TRBD2,CASSARPRGLAGTGELFF,TGTGCCAGCAGCGCCAGGCCTAGGGGACTAGCGGGGACCGGGGAGCTGTTTTTT
TRBV2,16,-,TRBJ1-2,-,CASSLGRKISNYGYTF,TGTGCCAGCAGCTTAGGACGGAAGATTTCTAACTATGGCTACACCTTC
TRBV6-6,15,-,TRBJ1-4,-,CASIPAGGASEKLFF,TGTGCCAGCATTCCTGCGGGGGGGGCAAGTGAAAAACTGTTTTTT
TRBV2,19,-,TRBJ1-3,-,CASRKKYRDNTSSGNTIYF,TGTGCCAGCAGGAAAAAATACCGGGACAACACATCCTCTGGAAACACCATATATTTT
TRBV9,13,-,TRBJ2-7,TRBD2,CASTGDYSYEQYF,TGTGCCAGCACCGGGGACTACTCATACGAGCAGTACTTC
TRBV5-1,13,-,TRBJ2-5,-,CASHRDDQETQYF,TGCGCCTCGCACCGGGACGACCAAGAGACCCAGTACTTC